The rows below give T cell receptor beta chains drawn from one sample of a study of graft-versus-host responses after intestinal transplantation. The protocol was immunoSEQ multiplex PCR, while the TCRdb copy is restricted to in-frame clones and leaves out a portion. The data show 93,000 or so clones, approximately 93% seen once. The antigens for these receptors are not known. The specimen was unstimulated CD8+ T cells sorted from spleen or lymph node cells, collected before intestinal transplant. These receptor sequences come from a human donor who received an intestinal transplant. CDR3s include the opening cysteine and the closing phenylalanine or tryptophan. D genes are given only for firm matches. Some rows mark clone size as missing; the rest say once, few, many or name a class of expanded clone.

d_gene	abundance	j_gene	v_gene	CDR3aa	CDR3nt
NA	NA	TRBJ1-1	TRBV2	CASSERVLQVSEAFF	TGTGCCAGCAGTGAACGGGTACTGCAGGTCTCTGAAGCTTTCTTT
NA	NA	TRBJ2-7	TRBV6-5	CASSYGPSSYEQYF	TGTGCCAGCAGTTACGGGCCGAGCTCCTACGAGCAGTACTTC
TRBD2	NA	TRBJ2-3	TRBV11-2	CASSSPGRGGYSTDTQYF	TGTGCCAGCAGCTCTCCGGGGCGGGGGGGCTACAGCACAGATACGCAGTATTTT
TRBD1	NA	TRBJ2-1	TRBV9	CASSGLKITGTGYNEQFF	TGTGCCAGCAGCGGCCTGAAAATTACCGGGACAGGGTATAATGAGCAGTTCTTC
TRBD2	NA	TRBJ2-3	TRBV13	CASSLIPHFKVGVSTSGAPYTQYF	TGTGCCAGCAGCTTAATCCCCCACTTTAAAGTGGGGGTATCGACTAGCGGGGCTCCTTATACGCAGTATTTT
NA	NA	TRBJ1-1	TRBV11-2	CASSILGLEAFF	TGTGCCAGCAGCATACTAGGGCTTGAAGCTTTCTTT
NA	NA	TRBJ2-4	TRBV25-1	CASREGNRGGAKNIQYF	TGTGCCAGCAGAGAGGGGAACCGTGGGGGAGCCAAAAACATTCAGTACTTC
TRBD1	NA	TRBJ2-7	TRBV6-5	CASSYGQGWDEQYF	TGTGCCAGCAGTTACGGACAGGGGTGGGACGAGCAGTACTTC
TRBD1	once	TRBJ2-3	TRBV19	CASSIRQGSTDTQYF	TGTGCCAGTAGTATACGACAGGGTAGCACAGATACGCAGTATTTT
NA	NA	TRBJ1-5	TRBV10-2	CASSVLRSNQPQHF	TGCGCCAGCAGTGTTTTACGTAGCAATCAGCCCCAGCATTTT
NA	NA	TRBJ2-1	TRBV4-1	CASSQGAGLAANNEQFF	TGCGCCAGCAGCCAAGGGGCGGGGCTAGCCGCTAACAATGAGCAGTTCTTC
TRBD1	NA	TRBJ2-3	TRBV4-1	CASSPGQSTDTQYF	TGCGCCAGCAGCCCGGGACAGTCGACGGATACGCAGTATTTT
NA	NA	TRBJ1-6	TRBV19	CASRYGSSYNSPLHF	TGTGCCAGTAGGTATGGGAGCTCCTATAATTCACCCCTCCACTTT
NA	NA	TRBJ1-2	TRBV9	CASSEGSGGYTF	TGTGCCAGCAGCGAGGGGTCGGGGGGCTACACCTTC
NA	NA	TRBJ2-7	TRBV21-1	CASIGSYEQYF	TGTGCCAGCATCGGTTCTTACGAGCAGTACTTC
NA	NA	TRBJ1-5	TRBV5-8	CASSLVGSAGSQPQHF	TGTGCCAGCAGCTTGGTTGGGTCGGCAGGGTCCCAGCCCCAGCATTTT
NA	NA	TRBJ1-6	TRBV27	CAHTRGDSPLHF	TGTGCCCACACGAGGGGGGATTCACCCCTCCACTTT
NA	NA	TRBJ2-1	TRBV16	CASSQSMTDEQFF	TGTGCCAGCAGCCAATCGATGACCGATGAGCAGTTCTTC
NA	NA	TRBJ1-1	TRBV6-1	CASSDRRTSKVQNTEAFF	TGTGCCAGCAGTGATAGAAGGACGTCGAAAGTGCAGAACACTGAAGCTTTCTTT
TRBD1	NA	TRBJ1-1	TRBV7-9	CASSPQTGRPEAFF	TGTGCCAGCAGCCCCCAGACAGGGAGGCCTGAAGCTTTCTTT
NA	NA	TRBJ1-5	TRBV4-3	CASSQDNGQPQHF	TGCGCCAGCAGCCAAGATAACGGTCAGCCCCAGCATTTT
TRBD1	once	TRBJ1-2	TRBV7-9	CASSPRDRVIYGYTF	TGTGCCAGCAGCCCCCGGGACAGGGTAATCTATGGCTACACCTTC
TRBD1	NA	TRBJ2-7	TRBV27	CASSPQGAREQYF	TGTGCCAGCAGTCCACAGGGGGCGCGGGAGCAGTACTTC
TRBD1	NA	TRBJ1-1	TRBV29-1	CSALPTGPSRTEAFF	TGCAGCGCCCTACCGACAGGGCCCTCTAGGACTGAAGCTTTCTTT
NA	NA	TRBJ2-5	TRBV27	CASGDIWEETQYF	TGTGCCAGTGGCGACATATGGGAAGAGACCCAGTACTTC
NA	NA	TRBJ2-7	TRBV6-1	CASSVPYSYEQYF	TGTGCCAGCAGTGTCCCCTACTCCTACGAGCAGTACTTC
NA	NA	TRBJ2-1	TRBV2	CASSGETRSSYNEQFF	TGTGCCAGCAGCGGGGAAACAAGGAGCTCCTACAATGAGCAGTTCTTC